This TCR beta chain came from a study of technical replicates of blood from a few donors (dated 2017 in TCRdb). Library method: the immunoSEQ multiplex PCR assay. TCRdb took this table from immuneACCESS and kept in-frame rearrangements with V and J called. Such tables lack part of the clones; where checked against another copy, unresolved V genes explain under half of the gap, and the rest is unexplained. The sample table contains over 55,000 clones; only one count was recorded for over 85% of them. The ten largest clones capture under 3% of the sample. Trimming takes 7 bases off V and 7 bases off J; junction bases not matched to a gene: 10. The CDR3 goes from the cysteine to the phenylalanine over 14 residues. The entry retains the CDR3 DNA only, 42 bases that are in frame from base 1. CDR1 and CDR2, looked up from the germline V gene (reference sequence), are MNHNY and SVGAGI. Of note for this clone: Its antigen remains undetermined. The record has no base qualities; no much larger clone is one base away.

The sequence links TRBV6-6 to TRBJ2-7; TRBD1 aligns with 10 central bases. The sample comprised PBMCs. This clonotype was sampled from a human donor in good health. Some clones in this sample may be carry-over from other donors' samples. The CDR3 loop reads CASTRTGGGREQYF. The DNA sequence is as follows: TGTGCCAGCACCCGGACAGGGGGGGGACGGGAGCAGTACTTC.